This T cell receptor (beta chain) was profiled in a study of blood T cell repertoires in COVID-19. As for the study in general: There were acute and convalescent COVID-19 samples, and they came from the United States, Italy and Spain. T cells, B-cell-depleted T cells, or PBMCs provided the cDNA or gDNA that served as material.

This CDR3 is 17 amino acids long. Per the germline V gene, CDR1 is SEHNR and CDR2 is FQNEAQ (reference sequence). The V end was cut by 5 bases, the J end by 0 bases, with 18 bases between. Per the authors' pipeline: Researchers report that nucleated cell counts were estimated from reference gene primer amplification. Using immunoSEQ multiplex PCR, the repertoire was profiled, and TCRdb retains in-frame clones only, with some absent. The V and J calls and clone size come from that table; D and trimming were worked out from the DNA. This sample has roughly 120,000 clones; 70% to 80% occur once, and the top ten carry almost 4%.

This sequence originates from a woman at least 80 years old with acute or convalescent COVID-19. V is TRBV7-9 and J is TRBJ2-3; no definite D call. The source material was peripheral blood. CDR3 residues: CASSGAVAVGSTDTQYF. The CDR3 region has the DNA TGTGCCAGCAGCGGAGCAGTCGCGGTCGGGAGCACAGATACGCAGTATTTT.